The 24 T cell receptor beta chains given below trace back to one sample, sequenced in a study of T cell responses to AZD1222 COVID-19 vaccine. The assay was immunoSEQ multiplex PCR, and TCRdb's table has in-frame clones only and misses some. Of 150,000 to 200,000 clones listed, 94% are singletons. Material: peripheral blood, obtained on day 0 of AZD1222 vaccination. These receptors were collected from an adult in good health.

The chain couples TRBV27 to TRBJ1-6; D unresolved. V lost 4 bases and J 7 bases, leaving 17 bases between the germline ends. Per germline, CDR1 MNHEY and CDR2 SMNVEV (reference sequence). CDR3 length: 16 residues. CDR3 nucleotide sequence: TGTGCCAGCAGTTCAACTCGGGTGGGATTCAATTCACCCCTCCACTTT. Amino acids: CASSSTRVGFNSPLHF.

Here the CDR3 reads CASSQDRGLNTEAFF. The CDR3 DNA is TGCGCCAGCAGCCAGGACAGGGGATTGAACACTGAAGCTTTCTTT. The chain joins TRBV5-1 to TRBJ1-1; TRBD1 matches at 9 bases. CDR1 and CDR2 (germline): SGHRS, YFSETQ. Trimming cost V 4 bases and J 0 bases; bases outside gene matches: 4. This CDR3 has 15 amino acids.

The rearrangement links TRBV6-2 or TRBV6-3 to TRBJ2-2; D possibly corresponds to TRBD1 (6 bases). The CDR3 covers 17 residues. CDR1 is MNHEY and CDR2 is SVGEGT in the germline V gene. Trimming removed 6 bases at V and 5 bases at J, with 22 bases between. For the CDR3, the DNA is TGTGCCAGCAGCCCTAAGAAGGCAGGGGTATTAACCGGGGAGCTGTTTTTT. Translated: CASSPKKAGVLTGELFF.

The chain employs TRBV29-1 and TRBJ2-3, with D possibly being TRBD1 (5 bases). The CDR3 extends over 12 amino acids. V dropped 7 bases and J dropped 2 bases, with 10 bases sitting between them. Germline V gene lookup returns CDR1 SQVTM and CDR2 ANQGSEA. The CDR3 spells CSELTATDTQYF. CDR3 coding DNA: TGCAGCGAGTTGACAGCCACAGATACGCAGTATTTT.

This clone appeared a single time. The genes are TRBV7-9 and TRBJ1-2; TRBD1 matches at 7 bases. The CDR3 is made up of 14 amino acids. Per the germline V gene, CDR1 is SEHNR and CDR2 is FQNEAQ (reference sequence). Trimming cost V 3 bases and J 6 bases; bases outside gene matches: 7. CDR3 in DNA: TGTGCCAGCAGCTTTGTTGGACAGGCCCATGGCTACACCTTC. It is translated as CASSFVGQAHGYTF.

This chain joins TRBV5-1 and TRBJ2-2; perhaps TRBD1 as D (7 bases). Germline V gives CDR1 SGHRS, CDR2 YFSETQ. V dropped 4 bases and J dropped 8 bases, with 18 bases sitting between them. The CDR3 is 15 amino acids. As DNA, the CDR3 is TGCGCCAGCAGCCTGATCCTGACAGGGACTGGGGAGCTGTTTTTT. Translating gives CASSLILTGTGELFF.

This chain joins TRBV12-5 and TRBJ2-2; D uncertain. The CDR3 spans 13 residues. V lost 6 bases, J lost 6 bases, and 11 bases lay in between. Germline V gives CDR1 LGHNT, CDR2 FRNRAP. The CDR3 bases are TGTGCTAGTGGGTTCGGTGGATCCGGGGAGCTGTTTTTT. The encoded protein is CASGFGGSGELFF.

The V call is TRBV5-1, the J call TRBJ1-1; D uncertain. The CDR3 runs 15 residues. Germline V gene data show CDR1 as SGHRS and CDR2 as YFSETQ. V was cut by 5 bases and J by 1 base, with 15 bases left in between. The DNA for the CDR3 is TGCGCCAGCAGGGCTATCGAAGGGTCGAACACTGAAGCTTTCTTT. Translated: CASRAIEGSNTEAFF.

The chain carries TRBV5-4 and TRBJ2-1, with TRBD2 matching 9 bases. The CDR3 is 15 residues long. The germline gives CDR1 SGHNT, CDR2 YYREEE (reference sequence). V shed 0 bases and J 8 bases; nucleotides not matched to a gene: 6. CDR3 DNA: TGTGCCAGCAGCTTGGGGGGTAGCGGGAGTTATGAGCAGTTCTTC. Amino acids: CASSLGGSGSYEQFF.

The V and J genes are TRBV5-4 and TRBJ2-1; 7 nucleotides match TRBD2. Germline values: CDR1 SGHNT, CDR2 YYREEE (reference sequence). The trim removed 0 bases at V and 8 bases at J, leaving 5 bases unmatched. The CDR3 runs 14 residues. CDR3 bases: TGTGCCAGCAGCTTGGGACTAGCTTCCGATGAGCAGTTCTTC. Encoded protein: CASSLGLASDEQFF.

The chain couples TRBV5-1 to TRBJ2-7, with 7 bases identical to TRBD2. Unmatched junction bases numbered 10, after V lost 4 bases and J lost 0 bases. This CDR3 contains 16 residues. CDR1 and CDR2 from the germline V gene are SGHRS and YFSETQ. The CDR3 nucleotides are TGCGCCAGCAGCCGAACGCTAGCGGCCAGCTCCTACGAGCAGTACTTC. Protein sequence: CASSRTLAASSYEQYF.

The J gene is TRBJ2-7, the V gene TRBV4-1; unclear D gene. The CDR3 totals 13 residues. Trimming shortened V by 0 bases and J by 3 bases, and 6 bases separated the two germline ends. Germline V gene data show CDR1 as MGHRA and CDR2 as YSYEKL. Here the CDR3 DNA reads TGCGCCAGCAGCCAAGATTGGGACTACGAGCAGTACTTC. This translates into CASSQDWDYEQYF.

CDR3 residues: CASSLGATNEKLFF. As DNA, the CDR3 is TGTGCCAGCAGCTTAGGCGCAACTAATGAAAAACTGTTTTTT. This chain joins TRBV5-5 and TRBJ1-4, with D unresolved. The CDR3 extends over 14 amino acids. Germline CDR1 SGHKS, CDR2 YYEKEE (reference sequence). V lost 2 bases and J lost 0, with 5 bases in between. Full variable domain (outside the CDR3, taken from reference TRBV5-5 and TRBJ1-4): DAGVTQSPTHLIKTRGQQVTLRCSPISGHKSVSWYQQVLGQGPQFIFQYYEKEERGRGNFPDRFSARQFPNYSSELNVNALLLGDSALYLCASSLGATNEKLFFGSGTQLSVL.

The chain joins TRBV10-3 to TRBJ2-3, with D perhaps TRBD1 (6 bases). Trimming removed 5 bases from V and 4 bases from J, with 16 bases in between. Germline loops: CDR1 ENHRY, CDR2 SYGVKD. The CDR3 covers 15 residues. In DNA form, the CDR3 reads TGTGCCATCAGTACCCAACCTCCAGGGGCAGATACGCAGTATTTT. Translated, it gives CAISTQPPGADTQYF.

The rearrangement joins TRBV7-9 to TRBJ2-3, with D perhaps assigned TRBD1 or TRBD2 (5 bases each). CDR1 is SEHNR, CDR2 FQNEAQ, per germline (reference sequence). With 5 bases removed from V and 4 bases from J, the gap between germline ends came to 19 bases. The CDR3 sequence is 16 residues long. The CDR3 sequence is CASSPYFGALADTQYF. CDR3 nucleotides: TGTGCCAGCAGCCCCTATTTCGGGGCGTTGGCAGATACGCAGTATTTT.

This clone has a single count. This sequence joins TRBV3-1 (or the pseudogene TRBV3-2) and TRBJ1-2; D gene uncertain. Germline lookup yields CDR1 LGHDT and CDR2 YNNKEL (reference sequence). Trimming took 0 bases from V and 8 from J, leaving 16 bases between them. CDR3 length: 15 residues. The CDR3 coding sequence is TGTGCCAGCAGCCAAGATGTCGGGCAGATCGAAGGCTACACCTTC. Translated: CASSQDVGQIEGYTF.

This clone was seen once. This sequence joins TRBV5-4 and TRBJ1-6, with D possibly being TRBD1 (5 bases). The ends were cut back, 4 bases at V and 8 bases at J, with 13 bases in the middle. The CDR3 loop spans 14 amino acids. Germline CDR1 is SGHNT and CDR2 is YYREEE (reference sequence). CDR3 bases: TGTGCCAGCAGCCCCCAGGGTGGCGATTCACCCCTCCACTTT. This codes for CASSPQGGDSPLHF.

Only a few counts were recorded for this clone. The chain has TRBV29-1 and TRBJ2-1; TRBD1 might be the D (5 bases). The germline V and J ends were trimmed by 6 bases and 8 bases, with 11 bases remaining between them. Germline values: CDR1 SQVTM, CDR2 ANQGSEA. The CDR3 is 11 amino acids. CDR3 sequence reads: CSVRVFDEQFF. In DNA form, the CDR3 reads TGCAGCGTCAGGGTGTTCGATGAGCAGTTCTTC.

This chain links TRBV11-2 with TRBJ1-6; the match to TRBD1 covers 10 bases. Germline V gene data show CDR1 as SGHAT and CDR2 as FQNNGV. The CDR3 length is 18 residues. V shed 1 base and J 7 bases; nucleotides not matched to a gene: 10. The CDR3 DNA reads as TGTGCCAGCAGCTTAGTAGGGGGACAGGGGTTCCTAAATTCACCCCTCCACTTT. Protein product: CASSLVGGQGFLNSPLHF.

The chain couples TRBV25-1 to TRBJ1-1, with D possibly matching TRBD1 (5 bases). V lost 5 bases, J lost 4 bases, and 14 bases lay in between. The CDR3 contains 14 residues. Germline CDR1 MGHDK, CDR2 SYGVNS. CDR3 sequence reads: CASSLARVGTEAFF. CDR3 bases: TGTGCCAGCAGTCTCGCCAGGGTAGGCACTGAAGCTTTCTTT.

The chain recombines TRBV5-1 with TRBJ2-7; no reliable D call. CDR1 is SGHRS and CDR2 is YFSETQ in the germline V gene. This CDR3 contains 13 residues. Deletions cut 4 bases from V and 3 bases from J, with 11 bases between. In DNA, the CDR3 is TGCGCCAGCAGCCCACGCCGGATCTACGAGCAGTACTTC. This gives the protein CASSPRRIYEQYF.

The chain employs TRBV27 and TRBJ2-5; D is tentatively TRBD1 or TRBD2 (5 bases each). With 6 bases removed from V and 4 bases from J, the gap between germline ends came to 15 bases. Germline CDR1 MNHEY, CDR2 SMNVEV (reference sequence). The CDR3 totals 14 residues. This CDR3 is CASSPWGRGETQYF. CDR3 nucleotide sequence: TGTGCCAGCAGCCCCTGGGGCCGGGGAGAGACCCAGTACTTC.

V usage is TRBV7-3 and J usage is TRBJ2-2, with D unclear. This CDR3 is built from 14 residues. Germline-derived CDR1 and CDR2 are SGHTA and FQGTGA. Deletions cut 5 bases from V and 0 bases from J, with 7 bases between. CDR3 sequence (DNA): TGTGCCAGCAGCAAGGAGCCGAACACCGGGGAGCTGTTTTTT. It specifies CASSKEPNTGELFF.

This sequence joins TRBV9 and TRBJ2-1; D possibly corresponds to TRBD2 (6 bases). Germline values: CDR1 SGDLS, CDR2 YYNGEE. V was clipped by 3 bases and J by 10 bases, with 8 bases between them. There are 11 residues in the CDR3. Here the CDR3 DNA reads TGTGCCAGCAGCGACAGCGGGGAGCAGTTCTTC. Translating it yields CASSDSGEQFF.